This TCR beta chain originates from a study of blood T cell repertoires in COVID-19. Background on the study: The samples span acute and convalescent COVID-19 from the United States, Italy and Spain. T cells, B-cell-depleted T cells, or PBMCs supplied cDNA or gDNA.

Authors' processing steps: Researchers report that nucleated cell counts were estimated from reference gene primer amplification. Measured with immunoSEQ multiplex PCR; TCRdb has only the in-frame clones, and not every one. That table furnishes V, J and clone size, whereas the DNA furnished D and trimming. The sample shows 140,000 to 150,000 clones, approximately 89% of them seen only once. The trim removed 4 bases at V and 6 bases at J, leaving 12 bases unmatched. The CDR3 is 16 amino acids. Germline CDR1 LNHDA, CDR2 SQIVND (reference sequence). The sequence derives from a woman aged 50 to 60 with acute or convalescent COVID-19. Material for sequencing was peripheral blood. This chain joins TRBV19 and TRBJ1-5; 7 bases fit TRBD1. The CDR3, as DNA: TGTGCCAGTAGTACCGGACGTTTCCCAGGGGGTCAGCCCCAGCATTTT. Translating gives CASSTGRFPGGQPQHF. Looking up the rest from reference TRBV19 and TRBJ1-5 gives the full variable domain: DGGITQSPKYLFRKEGQNVTLSCEQNLNHDAMYWYRQDPGQGLRLIYYSQIVNDFQKGDIAEGYSVSREKKESFPLTVTSAQKNPTAFYLCASSTGRFPGGQPQHFGDGTRLSIL.